This T cell receptor (beta chain) was recorded in a study of T cell repertoires in cytomegalovirus infection. From the reads, TCRdb called clonotypes with MiXCR, one entry per CDR3 protein. The table records a few hundred thousand distinct CDR3 sequences, roughly 42% of them present only once. Trimming stripped 4 bases from V and 2 bases from J, with 9 bases between. This CDR3 is built from 13 residues. Germline loops: CDR1 MDHEN, CDR2 SYDVKM. In regard to this clonotype: Its antigen remains unknown.

Sequenced here: cultured PBMCs, sampled from culture after CMV antigen stimulation. The chain recombines TRBV28 with TRBJ2-7; D not resolved. The TCR was taken from a human donor in good health (CMV status not recorded). Some clones in this sample may be carry-over from other donors' samples. CDR3: CASSSPVTYEQYF. The DNA of the CDR3 is TGTGCCAGCAGTTCCCCAGTGACCTACGAGCAGTACTTC.